This T cell receptor beta chain was identified during a study of post-analysis software for immune sequencing data (dated by TCRdb to the mid-2010s). In terms of the full investigation: The recorded disease courses included relapsing-remitting, secondary progressive and progressive-relapsing multiple sclerosis, and some patients had no subtype annotation. A subset of samples was prepared in parallel using single-end sample barcoding, then pooled and co-amplified after Illumina adapter ligation. The patient repertoires were compared against some twelve previously published healthy control repertoires obtained from donors aged roughly 6 to 25 years.

TCR beta repertoires were profiled from peripheral blood of 13 young patients with multiple sclerosis to demonstrate the VDJtools post-analysis software. The patients with multiple sclerosis were children and adolescents between about 6 and 17 years of age. What the work shows at the level of the full study, not this receptor alone: The control group was slightly older than the multiple sclerosis patient group. Patients showed significantly higher frequencies than controls for a handful of TRBV segments, among them TRBV5-6, TRBV5-1 and TRBV20-1. Direct clustering with F measure showed strong co-clustering of samples prepared in the same batch, prompting a batch-effect correction. Significantly lower normalized Chao1 diversity was found in multiple sclerosis patients than in controls, suggesting substantial peripheral T-cell clonal expansion.

Reading the germline V gene (reference sequence) gives CDR1 LNHNV and CDR2 YYDKDF. From the cysteine through the phenylalanine, the CDR3 covers 17 amino acids. Only CDR3 DNA is held: 51 bases, read in frame from base 1. V gives up 0 bases and J gives up 1 base, and the segment between their germline ends measures 16 bases. Libraries were built with PCR. Instrument on record: Illumina HiSeq 2500. To reduce PCR and sequencing biases, unique molecular identifiers were incorporated into the TCR beta cDNA libraries. Roughly 0.5 million cDNA molecules were obtained per 1 to 10 million input T cells, so each molecule approximated one T cell. The same protocol used for the earlier healthy control dataset was applied to prepare and sequence the patient libraries. Samples belonging to the same batch were prepared together, multiplexed and sequenced on a shared HiSeq lane. Per the authors' processing: Raw barcoded reads were processed with MIGEC, discarding single-read molecular identifier groups before consensus assembly and CDR3 extraction. Clonotype tables were post-analysed with VDJtools, normalizing diversity by down-sampling all datasets to the smallest sample size. In repertoire overlap clustering, CDR3 amino acid sequences, but not nucleotide sequences, were matched to correct batch-related cross-sample contamination. TCRdb passed the public sequencing reads through fastp at Q25 and MiXCR, retaining productive beta sequences. Rows are unified per CDR3 protein, each entry keeping the most common DNA and genes. TCRdb assigned the V and J calls; the authors' analysis was not used. The sample includes about 770,000 distinct CDR3 sequences, with around 42% observed a single time. The top ten hold 4.9% of the sample.

This clonotype was detected a few times. Its antigen has not been determined. It has no much larger one-base neighbor in the sample; base qualities were not kept. The rearranged segments are TRBV15 and TRBJ2-7; TRBD2 could be the D gene, as 6 bases match. This TCR was recovered from a girl under 18 with multiple sclerosis. Sequenced material: blood. The nucleotides are TGTGCCACCAGCAGAGAATCGGGAGTCGGGACGTCCTACGAGCAGTACTTC. This encodes CATSRESGVGTSYEQYF.